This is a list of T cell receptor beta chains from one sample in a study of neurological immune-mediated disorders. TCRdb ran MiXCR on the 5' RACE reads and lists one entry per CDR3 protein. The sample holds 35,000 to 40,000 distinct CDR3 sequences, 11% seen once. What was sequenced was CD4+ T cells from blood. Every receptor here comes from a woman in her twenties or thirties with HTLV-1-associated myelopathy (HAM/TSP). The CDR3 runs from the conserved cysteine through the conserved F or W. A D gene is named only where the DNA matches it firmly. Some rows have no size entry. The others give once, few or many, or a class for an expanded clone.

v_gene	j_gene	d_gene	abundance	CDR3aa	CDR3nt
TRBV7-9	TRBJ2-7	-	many	CASSLSSYEQYF	TGTGCCAGCAGTTTGTCCTCCTACGAGCAGTACTTC
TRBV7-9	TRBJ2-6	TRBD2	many	CASSPLAGGSGANVLTF	TGTGCCAGCAGCCCACTAGCGGGGGGCTCTGGGGCCAACGTCCTGACTTTC
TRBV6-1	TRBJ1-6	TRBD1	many	CATVHVGGQSSYNSPLHF	TGTGCCACCGTCCACGTCGGGGGACAGAGCTCCTATAATTCACCCCTCCACTTT
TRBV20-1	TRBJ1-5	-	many	CSARDGGSNQPQHF	TGCAGTGCTAGAGATGGGGGTAGCAATCAGCCCCAGCATTTT
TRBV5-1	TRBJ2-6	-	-	CASSLPPGAGANVLTF	TGCGCCAGCAGCTTGCCTCCAGGGGCCGGGGCCAACGTCCTGACTTTC
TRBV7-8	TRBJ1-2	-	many	CASSLVTGAYGYTF	TGTGCCAGCAGCTTAGTTACAGGTGCCTATGGCTACACCTTC
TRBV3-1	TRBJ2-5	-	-	CASSLQWAGTQETQYF	TGTGCCAGCAGCTTACAGTGGGCCGGTACCCAAGAGACCCAGTACTTC
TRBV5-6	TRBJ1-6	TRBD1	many	CASSLGGTGHSPLHF	TGTGCCAGCAGCTTGGGTGGGACAGGGCACTCACCCCTCCACTTT
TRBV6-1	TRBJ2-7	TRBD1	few	CASSEAGTGGRYEQYF	TGTGCCAGCAGTGAAGCGGGGACAGGGGGGAGGTACGAGCAGTACTTC
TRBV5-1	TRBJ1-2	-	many	CASSLEGQGNYGYTF	TGCGCCAGCAGCTTGGAAGGGCAGGGGAACTATGGCTACACCTTC
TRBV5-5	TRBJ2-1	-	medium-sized	CASRNFNNEQFF	TGTGCCAGCAGGAATTTTAACAATGAGCAGTTCTTC
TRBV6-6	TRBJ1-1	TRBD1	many	CASRYPQGAGNTEAFF	TGTGCCAGCAGGTATCCCCAGGGGGCGGGGAACACTGAAGCTTTCTTT
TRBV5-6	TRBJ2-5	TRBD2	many	CASSLAGRGGRETQYF	TGTGCCAGCAGCTTGGCGGGGCGGGGGGGCCGGGAGACCCAGTACTTC
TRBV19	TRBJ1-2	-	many	CASSMRGDYGYTF	TGTGCCAGTAGTATGAGAGGGGACTATGGCTACACCTTC
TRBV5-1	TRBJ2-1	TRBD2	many	CASTRGDSYNEQFF	TGCGCCAGTACACGGGGGGACTCCTACAATGAGCAGTTCTTC
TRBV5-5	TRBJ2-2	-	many	CASSMRADMPNTGELFF	TGTGCCAGCAGCATGAGGGCAGACATGCCGAACACCGGGGAGCTGTTTTTT
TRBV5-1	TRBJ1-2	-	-	CASSQGTKYGYTF	TGCGCCAGCAGCCAGGGGACTAAATATGGCTACACCTTC
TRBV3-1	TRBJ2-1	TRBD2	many	CASSPLIRGGGNEQFF	TGTGCCAGCAGCCCCCTCATTCGGGGGGGAGGCAATGAGCAGTTCTTC
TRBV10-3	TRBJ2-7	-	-	CAISRTAQVSSYEQYF	TGTGCCATCAGTCGGACAGCCCAAGTCTCGTCCTACGAGCAGTACTTC
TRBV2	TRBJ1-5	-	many	CASSEAFGIGQPQHF	TGTGCCAGCAGTGAAGCCTTTGGAATCGGGCAGCCCCAGCATTTT
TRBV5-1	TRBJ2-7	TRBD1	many	CASSPGLRQGATYEQYF	TGCGCCAGCAGCCCCGGCCTCAGACAGGGGGCGACATACGAGCAGTACTTC
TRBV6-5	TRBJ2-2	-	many	CASSRTEAVTGELFF	TGTGCCAGCAGCCGGACAGAAGCGGTCACCGGGGAGCTGTTTTTT
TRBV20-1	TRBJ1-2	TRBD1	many	CSARGQGYGYTF	TGCAGTGCTAGAGGACAGGGCTATGGCTACACCTTC
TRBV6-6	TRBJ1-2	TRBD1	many	CASSYSIERQGGNGYTF	TGTGCCAGCAGTTACTCGATTGAGAGACAGGGGGGTAATGGCTACACCTTC
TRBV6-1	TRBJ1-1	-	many	CASSEAPPRGAFF	TGTGCCAGCAGTGAAGCACCCCCCCGGGGAGCTTTCTTT
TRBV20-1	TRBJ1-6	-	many	CSARDDGSSYNSPLHF	TGCAGTGCTAGAGATGACGGGAGCTCCTATAATTCACCCCTCCACTTT
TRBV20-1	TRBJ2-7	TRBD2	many	CSLGTSGGAPSYEQYF	TGCAGTCTTGGGACTAGCGGGGGGGCACCATCCTACGAGCAGTACTTC
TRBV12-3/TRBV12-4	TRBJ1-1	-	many	CASNQQGNTEAFF	TGTGCCAGCAACCAACAGGGGAACACTGAAGCTTTCTTT
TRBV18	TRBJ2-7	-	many	CASSPNFRGHEQYF	TGTGCCAGCTCACCAAATTTTCGGGGACACGAGCAGTACTTC
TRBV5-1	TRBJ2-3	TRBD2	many	CASSPSGDSTDTQYF	TGCGCCAGCAGCCCTAGCGGTGATAGCACAGATACGCAGTATTTT
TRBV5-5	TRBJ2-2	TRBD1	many	CASSLVRDRLNTGELFF	TGTGCCAGCAGCTTGGTACGGGACAGGCTGAACACCGGGGAGCTGTTTTTT
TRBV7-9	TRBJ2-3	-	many	CASSLGAAGSTDTQYF	TGTGCCAGCAGCTTAGGGGCCGCAGGGAGCACAGATACGCAGTATTTT
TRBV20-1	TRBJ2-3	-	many	CSARDSRGAFTDTQYF	TGCAGTGCTAGAGATTCGAGGGGGGCGTTCACAGATACGCAGTATTTT